Sequencing of this TCR beta chain was carried out in a study of siplizumab effects on memory and regulatory T cells. Findings of the study overall: In the presence of siplizumab, alloreactive sequences traceable to unstimulated CD4+ memory cells were significantly reduced.

Generated by immunoSEQ multiplex PCR, the TCRdb table keeps only in-frame clones and is missing some. The table lists 70,000 or so clones, under 95% of them singletons, with approximately 30% in the top ten. Germline V gene data show CDR1 as SGHKS and CDR2 as YYEKEE (reference sequence). The CDR3 is 13 residues long. V lost 0 bases and J 0 bases, leaving 4 bases between the germline ends. As to this clone: Its antigen is undetermined.

The J gene is TRBJ2-7, the V gene TRBV5-5, with D unclear. The source of this sequence is a human donor in good health. Material: CD8+ T cells sorted from blood. Written as DNA, the CDR3 is TGTGCCAGCAGCTTGGCCACCTCCTACGAGCAGTACTTC. Its translation: CASSLATSYEQYF.